Listed below are T cell receptor beta chains from one sample, sequenced in a study of Ad26.COV2.S vaccination and SARS-CoV-2 variants. Here immunoSEQ multiplex PCR was the method, and the copy in TCRdb shows in-frame clones only, minus some. The sample shows about 370,000 clones, roughly nine tenths of them seen only once. Sequences were derived from peripheral blood, sampled in a trial of Ad26.COV2.S vaccine versus placebo. The receptors here all came from a person between 18 and 60 years old who received the Ad26.COV2.S COVID-19 vaccine or a placebo. Both conserved end residues are part of each CDR3. D genes are given only for firm matches. Size tells how often a clone was seen (once, few, many) or the class of an expanded clone, and some rows leave it out.

clone size	D gene	V gene	J gene	CDR3 protein	CDR3 DNA
NA	NA	TRBV27	TRBJ1-2	CASRGGRGYGYTF	TGTGCCAGCAGAGGGGGGCGGGGCTATGGCTACACCTTC
NA	NA	TRBV9	TRBJ2-3	CASSARGVPADTQYF	TGTGCCAGCAGCGCTCGCGGGGTTCCAGCAGATACGCAGTATTTT
NA	NA	TRBV7-9	TRBJ1-2	CASSSPGANYGYTF	TGTGCCAGCAGCTCGCCGGGGGCAAACTATGGCTACACCTTC
NA	TRBD2	TRBV6-5	TRBJ2-1	CASSSRGGLRYNEQFF	TGTGCCAGCAGTTCGCGGGGGGGCCTCAGGTACAATGAGCAGTTCTTC
NA	NA	TRBV2	TRBJ2-2	CASSGVIYFTGELFF	TGTGCCAGCAGTGGGGTAATATATTTCACCGGGGAGCTGTTTTTT
NA	TRBD2	TRBV6-4	TRBJ2-1	CASSQTTGGEQFF	TGTGCCAGCAGCCAGACTACGGGGGGGGAGCAGTTCTTC
NA	TRBD1	TRBV4-2	TRBJ2-7	CASSPPGQGAGEQYF	TGTGCCAGCAGCCCCCCGGGACAGGGGGCTGGGGAGCAGTACTTC
NA	TRBD1	TRBV2	TRBJ1-4	CASRARGGNEKLFF	TGTGCCAGCAGAGCCAGGGGGGGGAATGAAAAACTGTTTTTT
NA	NA	TRBV9	TRBJ1-2	CASSVVGSNYGYTF	TGTGCCAGCAGCGTAGTGGGAAGTAACTATGGCTACACCTTC
NA	NA	TRBV7-9	TRBJ1-2	CASSLDLGYGYTF	TGTGCCAGCAGCTTAGATCTGGGCTATGGCTACACCTTC
NA	TRBD1	TRBV5-6	TRBJ2-5	CASSYRDSHQETQYF	TGTGCCAGCAGCTACAGGGACAGCCACCAAGAGACCCAGTACTTC
NA	NA	TRBV7-2	TRBJ2-7	CASSLGSDSTIEQYF	TGTGCCAGCAGCTTAGGGTCTGACAGTACAATCGAGCAGTACTTC
NA	TRBD1	TRBV6-1	TRBJ1-2	CASSEADRANYGYTF	TGTGCCAGCAGTGAAGCGGACAGGGCTAACTATGGCTACACCTTC
NA	NA	TRBV18	TRBJ1-1	CASSSGEGGGSTEAFF	TGTGCCAGCTCATCAGGTGAAGGTGGGGGAAGCACTGAAGCTTTCTTT
once	NA	TRBV1	TRBJ2-1	CTSSHFPPSPGLAGGNEQFF	TGCACCAGCAGCCACTTTCCTCCTTCCCCGGGACTAGCGGGGGGGAATGAGCAGTTCTTC
NA	TRBD1	TRBV19	TRBJ1-1	CASSSPGQPNTEAFF	TGTGCCAGTAGTTCACCGGGACAGCCGAACACTGAAGCTTTCTTT
NA	NA	TRBV5-1	TRBJ2-6	CASRTDLSGANVLTF	TGCGCCAGCAGGACAGACCTCTCTGGGGCCAACGTCCTGACTTTC
NA	TRBD2	TRBV5-6	TRBJ2-1	CASSSRGGTETYNEQFF	TGTGCCAGCAGCTCGCGCGGGGGGACCGAAACCTACAATGAGCAGTTCTTC
NA	NA	TRBV5-4	TRBJ2-2	CASSLGPTRDTGELFF	TGTGCCAGCAGCTTGGGACCGACTAGGGACACCGGGGAGCTGTTTTTT
NA	NA	TRBV5-1	TRBJ2-2	CASSAAGQLNTGELFF	TGCGCCAGCAGCGCCGCGGGGCAACTGAACACCGGGGAGCTGTTTTTT